This is a list of T cell receptor beta chains from one sample in a study of T cells in narcolepsy. The repertoire was sequenced with immunoSEQ multiplex PCR; TCRdb's copy has only in-frame clones and lacks some. Of roughly 30,000 clones listed, around three quarters were seen once; the top ten hold approximately 3.6%. Sequenced: memory (CD45RA-) CD4+ T cells from blood. The source of these receptors is a human donor in good health. Both conserved end residues are part of each CDR3. The D gene is left open where the match is weak. Not every row has a clone size; where given, it reads once, few, many or a size class.

j_gene | v_gene | d_gene | abundance | CDR3aa | CDR3nt
TRBJ2-1 | TRBV5-4 | TRBD2 | - | CASRTSGSQVYNEQFF | TGTGCCAGCCGGACTAGCGGGAGTCAGGTATACAATGAGCAGTTCTTC
TRBJ2-2 | TRBV19 | - | - | CASSQGYGELFF | TGTGCCAGTAGTCAAGGGTACGGGGAGCTGTTTTTT
TRBJ2-2 | TRBV6-4 | TRBD2 | - | CASRRIGTSGSINTGELFF | TGTGCCAGCAGAAGAATCGGGACTAGCGGGAGTATAAACACCGGGGAGCTGTTTTTT
TRBJ2-5 | TRBV2 | - | - | CASSEVAGSTGRVRETQYF | TGTGCCAGCAGTGAAGTTGCAGGTAGTACAGGGCGAGTGCGAGAGACCCAGTACTTC
TRBJ2-5 | TRBV5-1 | TRBD2 | - | CASSLTSGTQETQYF | TGCGCCAGCAGCTTGACTAGCGGAACCCAAGAGACCCAGTACTTC
TRBJ2-3 | TRBV11-3 | - | - | CASSPTWTGWRTDTQYF | TGTGCCAGCAGCCCGACGTGGACGGGCTGGCGCACAGATACGCAGTATTTT
TRBJ2-7 | TRBV30 | - | - | CAWTQPQNSDREYF | TGTGCCTGGACCCAACCCCAAAACTCTGACCGGGAGTACTTC
TRBJ1-2 | TRBV20-1 | - | - | CSAARTGGYTF | TGCAGTGCTGCCCGGACGGGTGGCTACACCTTC
TRBJ1-1 | TRBV5-1 | - | once | CASSLAPVNTEAFF | TGCGCCAGCAGCTTGGCCCCAGTTAACACTGAAGCTTTCTTT
TRBJ2-2 | TRBV7-2 | TRBD2 | - | CASSARTSVTGELFF | TGTGCCAGCAGCGCCCGGACTAGCGTGACCGGGGAGCTGTTTTTT
TRBJ2-1 | TRBV27 | - | - | CASLKWTDPVPFF | TGTGCCAGCCTTAAATGGACAGACCCCGTTCCGTTCTTC
TRBJ2-3 | TRBV11-2 | TRBD2 | - | CASSQNPGLAGSLVGTQYF | TGTGCCAGCAGCCAAAATCCGGGACTAGCGGGCTCCCTGGTCGGTACGCAGTATTTT
TRBJ2-7 | TRBV27 | - | few | CASNRVGSHSYEQYF | TGTGCCAGCAACCGGGTAGGCTCCCACTCCTACGAGCAGTACTTC
TRBJ2-6 | TRBV15 | TRBD1 | - | CATSREDRAFLSGANVLTF | TGTGCCACCAGCAGGGAGGACAGGGCTTTTCTCTCTGGGGCCAACGTCCTGACTTTC
TRBJ2-5 | TRBV29-1 | - | - | CSVEVMAKQETQYF | TGCAGCGTTGAAGTGATGGCCAAACAAGAGACCCAGTACTTC
TRBJ1-4 | TRBV14 | - | few | CASSQLGDEKLFF | TGTGCCAGCAGCCAGTTGGGGGATGAAAAACTGTTTTTT
TRBJ1-1 | TRBV30 | TRBD1 | - | CAWDSGTVMNTEAFF | TGTGCCTGGGACTCCGGGACAGTCATGAACACTGAAGCTTTCTTT
TRBJ2-7 | TRBV27 | - | - | CASSRVGGASYEQYF | TGTGCCAGCAGTCGAGTAGGAGGGGCCTCCTACGAGCAGTACTTC
TRBJ2-1 | TRBV27 | - | few | CASSSWGRGVNEQFF | TGTGCCAGCAGTTCTTGGGGGCGCGGGGTTAATGAGCAGTTCTTC
TRBJ2-1 | TRBV11-1 | TRBD1 | - | CASSLGGQPGHDEQFF | TGTGCCAGCAGCTTAGGGGGACAGCCCGGTCACGATGAGCAGTTCTTC
TRBJ2-3 | TRBV9 | - | - | CASSVRGANTDTQYF | TGTGCCAGCAGCGTACGAGGGGCAAACACAGATACGCAGTATTTT
TRBJ2-5 | TRBV19 | TRBD2 | - | CASSMEGLAVQETQYF | TGTGCCAGTAGTATGGAAGGACTAGCGGTTCAAGAGACCCAGTACTTC
TRBJ2-1 | TRBV6-1 | - | few | CASSETLPKGVGYNEQFF | TGTGCCAGCAGTGAAACCCTCCCCAAAGGGGTTGGCTACAATGAGCAGTTCTTC
TRBJ2-3 | TRBV5-1 | TRBD2 | - | CASSFSQTSGFTDTQYF | TGCGCCAGCAGCTTTTCTCAGACTAGCGGATTCACAGATACGCAGTATTTT
TRBJ1-1 | TRBV11-3 | TRBD1 | - | CASSLSGTENTEAFF | TGTGCCAGCAGCTTAAGTGGGACAGAAAACACTGAAGCTTTCTTT
TRBJ1-5 | TRBV30 | - | - | CAWSVQCFHNQPQHF | TGTGCCTGGAGTGTACAGTGTTTTCACAATCAGCCCCAGCATTTT
TRBJ2-1 | TRBV6-5 | - | - | CASSIGPDEQFF | TGTGCCAGCAGTATTGGCCCTGATGAGCAGTTCTTC
TRBJ1-5 | TRBV7-3 | - | - | CASSFDGNQPQHF | TGTGCCAGCAGCTTCGACGGGAATCAGCCCCAGCATTTT
TRBJ2-7 | TRBV13 | TRBD2 | - | CASTGRSSYEQYF | TGTGCCAGCACCGGGAGGAGCTCCTACGAGCAGTACTTC
TRBJ2-7 | TRBV7-8 | TRBD2 | - | CASSYGTSVEQYF | TGTGCCAGCAGCTACGGGACTAGCGTCGAGCAGTACTTC
TRBJ1-5 | TRBV12-5 | - | - | CASGLGGLEPNQPQHF | TGTGCTAGTGGTTTGGGAGGGTTAGAACCCAATCAGCCCCAGCATTTT
TRBJ1-1 | TRBV18 | - | - | CASSPQQGLDTEAFF | TGTGCCAGCTCGCCGCAACAGGGACTTGACACTGAAGCTTTCTTT
TRBJ2-7 | TRBV21-1 | - | - | CASSMNGTGLQQYF | TGTGCCAGCAGCATGAACGGGACAGGGTTACAGCAGTACTTC
TRBJ1-4 | TRBV19 | - | - | CASSTPQRGEKLFF | TGTGCCAGTAGTACTCCCCAGCGGGGTGAAAAACTGTTTTTT
TRBJ1-2 | TRBV4-2 | TRBD1 | - | CASSQDRQGDYGYTF | TGTGCCAGCAGCCAAGATAGACAGGGCGACTATGGCTACACCTTC
TRBJ1-3 | TRBV14 | - | - | CASSQPVDAAGNTIYF | TGTGCCAGCAGCCAACCAGTCGACGCGGCTGGAAACACCATATATTTT
TRBJ1-3 | TRBV7-9 | - | - | CASSPRLSGNTIYF | TGTGCCAGCAGCCCCAGGCTCTCTGGAAACACCATATATTTT
TRBJ2-7 | TRBV11-2 | - | once | CASSSQNRASYEQYF | TGTGCCAGCAGCTCCCAAAACAGGGCATCCTACGAGCAGTACTTC
TRBJ1-2 | TRBV9 | - | - | CASSVEGGGGYTF | TGTGCCAGCAGCGTAGAAGGAGGCGGGGGCTACACCTTC
TRBJ1-1 | TRBV7-8 | TRBD1 | - | CASSLGTGTVNTEAFF | TGCGCCAGCAGCTTAGGGACAGGGACCGTGAACACTGAAGCTTTCTTT
TRBJ2-4 | TRBV18 | - | - | CASSLLTGTESPVF | TGTGCCAGCTCACTGTTAACCGGGACGGAATCTCCCGTATTC
TRBJ1-1 | TRBV27 | - | - | CASSLTPSLTEAFF | TGTGCCAGCAGTCTCACGCCAAGTCTCACTGAAGCTTTCTTT
TRBJ1-2 | TRBV30 | TRBD1 | once | CAWLIGRAQGTNYGYTF | TGTGCCTGGCTTATCGGAAGGGCACAGGGGACTAACTATGGCTACACCTTC
TRBJ1-5 | TRBV5-1 | TRBD1 | once | CASSLGNRGQPQHF | TGCGCCAGCAGCTTGGGTAACAGGGGTCAGCCCCAGCATTTT
TRBJ2-7 | TRBV11-1 | - | - | CASSLRGRPHEQYF | TGTGCCAGCAGCTTAAGGGGCAGACCCCACGAGCAGTACTTC
TRBJ2-3 | TRBV5-1 | TRBD2 | - | CATRTGGRTTDTQYF | TGCGCCACCCGGACTGGCGGGAGGACCACAGATACGCAGTATTTT
TRBJ1-1 | TRBV19 | - | - | CASTGGGNTEAFF | TGTGCCAGTACCGGAGGGGGGAACACTGAAGCTTTCTTT
TRBJ1-3 | TRBV2 | TRBD1 | few | CASSDTGVSGNTIYF | TGTGCCAGCAGTGATACAGGGGTTTCTGGAAACACCATATATTTT
TRBJ1-1 | TRBV2 | - | few | CASKEWGAGAFF | TGTGCCAGCAAAGAGTGGGGGGCTGGGGCTTTCTTT
TRBJ2-2 | TRBV4-2 | - | - | CASSQQQGRGLVGELFF | TGTGCCAGCAGCCAACAACAGGGGAGGGGGTTAGTCGGGGAGCTGTTTTTT